The entry below describes one TCR beta chain. The data stem from a study of CXCR3-negative and CXCR3-positive naive CD8 T cells. All TRB cDNA libraries came from 5' RACE performed with UMI labels. TCRdb reprocessed the 5' RACE reads, with one entry per CDR3 protein and no DNA. Its table lists fewer than 80,000 distinct CDR3 sequences. The sequenced sample consisted of naive CXCR3- CD8+ T cells from blood. As for subset: CD45RO-CCR7+CD27+CD95- naive CD8+ T cells lacking CXCR3 (TNR3-). The receptor was derived from a human donor in good health. Some clones in this sample may be carry-over from other donors' samples.

This CDR3 reads CAISHGWEYSF. The chain joins TRBV7-9 to TRBJ1-2. This CDR3 is 11 amino acids long. Germline V gene data show CDR1 as SEHNR and CDR2 as FQNEAQ (reference sequence).